The T cell receptor (beta chain) under discussion was sequenced for a study of cytomegalovirus exposure and HLA in healthy donors. Use of 60 Vbeta and 13 Jbeta primers characterized the PCR. The data were produced by immunoSEQ multiplex PCR, yet TCRdb's version contains in-frame clones alone and is incomplete. The table lists 150,000 or so clones, around two thirds of them singletons, with about 10% in the top ten. The V and J ends lost 9 bases and 4 bases respectively, with 25 bases between them. Per the germline V gene, CDR1 is MNHEY and CDR2 is SMNVEV (reference sequence). The length of the CDR3 is 17 residues.

The V and J genes are TRBV27 and TRBJ1-5, with D uncertain. This clonotype was obtained from a man under 40 in good health and CMV-seropositive. Sequenced sample: PBMCs. Here the CDR3 reads CARLSPCTENRNQPQHF. CDR3 nucleotide sequence: TGTGCCAGGCTTTCCCCATGCACAGAGAATCGTAATCAGCCCCAGCATTTT.